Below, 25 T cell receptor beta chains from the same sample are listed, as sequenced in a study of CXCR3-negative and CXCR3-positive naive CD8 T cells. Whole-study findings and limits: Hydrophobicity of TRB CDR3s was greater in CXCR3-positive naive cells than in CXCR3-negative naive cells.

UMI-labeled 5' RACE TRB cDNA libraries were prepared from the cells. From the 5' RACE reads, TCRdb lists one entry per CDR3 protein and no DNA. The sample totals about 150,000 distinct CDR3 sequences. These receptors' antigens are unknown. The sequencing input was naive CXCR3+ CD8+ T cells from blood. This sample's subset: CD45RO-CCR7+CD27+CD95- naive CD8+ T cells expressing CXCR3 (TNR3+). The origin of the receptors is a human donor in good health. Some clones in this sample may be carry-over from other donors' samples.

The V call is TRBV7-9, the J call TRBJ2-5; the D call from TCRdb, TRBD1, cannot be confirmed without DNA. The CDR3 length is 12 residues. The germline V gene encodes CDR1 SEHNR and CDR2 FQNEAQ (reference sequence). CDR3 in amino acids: CGSSFGGETQYF.

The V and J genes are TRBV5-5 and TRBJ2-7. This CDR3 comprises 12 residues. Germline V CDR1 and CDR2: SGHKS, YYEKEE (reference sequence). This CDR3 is CASSLVGNEQYF.

This CDR3 reads CSARGSGPPQHF. The V call is TRBV20-1, the J call TRBJ1-5; the TRBD1 assignment by TCRdb is unverifiable without DNA. The CDR3 runs 12 residues. CDR1 DFQATT and CDR2 SNEGSKA come from the germline V gene (reference sequence).

CDR3 sequence reads: CASSLVGHGSYEQYF. The chain is built from TRBV5-1 and TRBJ2-7; TCRdb's assignment of TRBD1 cannot be checked, as there is no DNA. The V gene's germline CDR1 is SGHRS and CDR2 YFSETQ. The CDR3 spans 15 residues.

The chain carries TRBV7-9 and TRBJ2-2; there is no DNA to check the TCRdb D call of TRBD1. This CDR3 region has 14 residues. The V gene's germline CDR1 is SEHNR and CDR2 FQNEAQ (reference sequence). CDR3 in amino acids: CASRGTVNTGELFF.

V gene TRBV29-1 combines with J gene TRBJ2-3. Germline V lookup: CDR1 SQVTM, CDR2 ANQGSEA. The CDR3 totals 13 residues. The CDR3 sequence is CSVPGGFTDTQYF.

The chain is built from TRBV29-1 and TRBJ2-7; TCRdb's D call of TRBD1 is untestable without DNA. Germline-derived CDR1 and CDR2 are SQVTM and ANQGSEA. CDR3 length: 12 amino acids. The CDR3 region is CSAGASSYEQYF.

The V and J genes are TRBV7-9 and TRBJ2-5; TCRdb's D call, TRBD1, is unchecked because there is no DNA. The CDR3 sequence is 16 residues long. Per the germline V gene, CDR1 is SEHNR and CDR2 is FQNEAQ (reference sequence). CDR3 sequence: CASSLNPGQGQETQYF.

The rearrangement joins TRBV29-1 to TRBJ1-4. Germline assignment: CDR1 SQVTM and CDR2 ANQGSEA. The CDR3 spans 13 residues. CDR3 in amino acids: CSVEDRAGEKLFF. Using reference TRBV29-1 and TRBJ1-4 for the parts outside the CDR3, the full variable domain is SAVISQKPSRDICQRGTSLTIQCQVDSQVTMMFWYRQQPGQSLTLIATANQGSEATYESGFVIDKFPISRPNLTFSTLTVSNMSPEDSSIYLCSVEDRAGEKLFFGSGTQLSVL.

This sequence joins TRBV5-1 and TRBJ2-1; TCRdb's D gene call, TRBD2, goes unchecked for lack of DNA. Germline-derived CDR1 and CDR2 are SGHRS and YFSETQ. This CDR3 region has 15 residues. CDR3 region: CASSRGLAGPDEQFF.

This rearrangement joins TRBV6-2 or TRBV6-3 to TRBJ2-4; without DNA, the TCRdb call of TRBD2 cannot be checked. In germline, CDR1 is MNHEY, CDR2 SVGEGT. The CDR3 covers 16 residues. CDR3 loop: CASRPLDSQTKNIQYF.

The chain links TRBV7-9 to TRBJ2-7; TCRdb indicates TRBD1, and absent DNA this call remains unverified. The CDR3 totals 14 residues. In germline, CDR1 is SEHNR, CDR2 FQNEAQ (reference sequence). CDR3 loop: CASSFSGTRSEQYF.

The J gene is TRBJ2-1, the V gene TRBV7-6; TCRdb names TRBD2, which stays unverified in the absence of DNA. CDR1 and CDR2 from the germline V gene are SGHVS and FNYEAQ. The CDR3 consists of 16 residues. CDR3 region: CASSDAGTSGNNEQFF.

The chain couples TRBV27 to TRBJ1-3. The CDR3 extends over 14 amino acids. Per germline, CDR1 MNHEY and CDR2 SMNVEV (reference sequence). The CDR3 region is CASSLSAIGNTIYF.

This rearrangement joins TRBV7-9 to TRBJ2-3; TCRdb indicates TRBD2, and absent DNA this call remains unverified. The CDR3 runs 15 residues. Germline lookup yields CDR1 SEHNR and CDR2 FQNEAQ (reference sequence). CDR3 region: CASRRGLFSTDTQYF.

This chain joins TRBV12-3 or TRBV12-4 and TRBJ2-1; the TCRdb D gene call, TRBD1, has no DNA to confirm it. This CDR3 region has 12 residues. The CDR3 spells CASSQGAGEQFF.

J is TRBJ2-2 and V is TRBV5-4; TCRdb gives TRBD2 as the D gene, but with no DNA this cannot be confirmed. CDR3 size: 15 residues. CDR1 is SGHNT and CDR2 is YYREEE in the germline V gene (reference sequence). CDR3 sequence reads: CASSLAGGATGELFF.

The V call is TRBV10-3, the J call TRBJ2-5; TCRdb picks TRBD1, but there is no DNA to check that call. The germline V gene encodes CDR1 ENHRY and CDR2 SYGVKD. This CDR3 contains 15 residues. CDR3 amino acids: CAISELWTGGVTQYF.

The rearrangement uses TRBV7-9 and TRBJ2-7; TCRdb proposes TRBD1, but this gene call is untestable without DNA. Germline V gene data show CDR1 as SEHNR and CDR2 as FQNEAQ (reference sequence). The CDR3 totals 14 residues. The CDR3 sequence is CASSSRTGSYEQYF.

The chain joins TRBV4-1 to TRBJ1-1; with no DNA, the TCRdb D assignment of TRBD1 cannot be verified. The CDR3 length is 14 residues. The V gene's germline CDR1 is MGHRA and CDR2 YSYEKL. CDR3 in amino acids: CASSPTPTGGNAFF.

CDR3 region: CASSLGGQNEAFF. This chain uses TRBV7-2 with TRBJ1-1. This CDR3 spans 13 amino acids. Germline V gene lookup returns CDR1 SGHTA and CDR2 FQGNSA. Complete variable domain (other parts from reference TRBV7-2 and TRBJ1-1): GAGVSQSPSNKVTEKGKDVELRCDPISGHTALYWYRQSLGQGLEFLIYFQGNSAPDKSGLPSDRFSAERTGGSVSTLTIQRTQQEDSAVYLCASSLGGQNEAFFGQGTRLTVV.

The CDR3 protein is CASSLRRTPTDTQYF. This chain joins TRBV12-3 or TRBV12-4 and TRBJ2-3; TCRdb names TRBD2, which stays unverified in the absence of DNA. The length of the CDR3 is 15 residues.

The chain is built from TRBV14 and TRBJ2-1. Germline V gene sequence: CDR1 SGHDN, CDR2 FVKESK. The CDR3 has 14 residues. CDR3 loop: CASSQPGRNNEQFF. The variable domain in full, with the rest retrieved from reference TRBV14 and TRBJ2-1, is EAGVTQFPSHSVIEKGQTVTLRCDPISGHDNLYWYRRVMGKEIKFLLHFVKESKQDESGMPNNRFLAERTGGTYSTLKVQPAELEDSGVYFCASSQPGRNNEQFFGPGTRLTVL.

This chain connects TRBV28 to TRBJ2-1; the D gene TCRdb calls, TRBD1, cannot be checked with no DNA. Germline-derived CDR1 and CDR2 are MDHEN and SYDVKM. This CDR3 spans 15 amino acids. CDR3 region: CASSNSFRGYNEQFF.

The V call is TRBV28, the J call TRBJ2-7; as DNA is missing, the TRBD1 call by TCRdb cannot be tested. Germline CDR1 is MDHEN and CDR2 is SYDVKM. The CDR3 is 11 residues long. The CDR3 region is CASQGGYEQYF.